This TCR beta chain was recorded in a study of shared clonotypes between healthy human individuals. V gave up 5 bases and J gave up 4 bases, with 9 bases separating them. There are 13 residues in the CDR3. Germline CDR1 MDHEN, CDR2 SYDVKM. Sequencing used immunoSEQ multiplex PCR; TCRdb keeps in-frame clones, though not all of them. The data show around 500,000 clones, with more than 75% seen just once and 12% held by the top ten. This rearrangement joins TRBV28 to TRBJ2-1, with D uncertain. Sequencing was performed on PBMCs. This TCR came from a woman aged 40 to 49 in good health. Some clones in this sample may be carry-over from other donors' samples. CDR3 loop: CASSPNSYNEQFF. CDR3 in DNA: TGTGCCAGCAGTCCCAACTCGTACAATGAGCAGTTCTTC.